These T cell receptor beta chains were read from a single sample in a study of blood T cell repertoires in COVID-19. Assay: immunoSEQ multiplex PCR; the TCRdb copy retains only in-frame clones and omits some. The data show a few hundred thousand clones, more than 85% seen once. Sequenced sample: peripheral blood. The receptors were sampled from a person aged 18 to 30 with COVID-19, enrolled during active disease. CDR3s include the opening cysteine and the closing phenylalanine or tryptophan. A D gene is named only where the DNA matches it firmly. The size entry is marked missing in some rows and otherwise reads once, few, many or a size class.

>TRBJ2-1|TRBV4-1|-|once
TGCGCCAGCAGCCAAGGTAAACTAACCCGCCACTTTGAGCAGTTCTTC
CASSQGKLTRHFEQFF
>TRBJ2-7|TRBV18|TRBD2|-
TGTGCCTCCGTCAATTCGCTAGGGACTAGCGCTTCCTACGAGCAGTACTTC
CASVNSLGTSASYEQYF
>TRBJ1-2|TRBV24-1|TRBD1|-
TGTGCCACCAGTTCAGGGGGAGCGACCGGCTACACCTTC
CATSSGGATGYTF
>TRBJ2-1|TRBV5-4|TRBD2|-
TGTGCCAGCAGCTTGGACCTAGCGGGAGTTCTCGATGAGCAGTTCTTC
CASSLDLAGVLDEQFF
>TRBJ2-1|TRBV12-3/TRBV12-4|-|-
TGTGCCAGCAGTTTCGGGTTGAACAATGAGCAGTTCTTC
CASSFGLNNEQFF
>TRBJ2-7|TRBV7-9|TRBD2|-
TGTGCCAGCAGCGACCGAAAGCGGGAGGGCCACGAGCAGTACTTC
CASSDRKREGHEQYF
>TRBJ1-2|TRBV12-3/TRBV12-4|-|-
TGTGCCAGCAGTTTTAACAGGGATCGCTACACCTTC
CASSFNRDRYTF
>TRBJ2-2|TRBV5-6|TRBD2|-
TGTGCCAGCAGCACCGCCTTAACCCCTGGACTAGCCGGGGAGCTGTTTTTT
CASSTALTPGLAGELFF
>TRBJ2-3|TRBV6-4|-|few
TGTGCCAGCAGTGACGAGCCAACAGGCCGGCCAGATACGCAGTATTTT
CASSDEPTGRPDTQYF
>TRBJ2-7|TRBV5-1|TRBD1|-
TGCGCCAGCAGCTTGGGGACAGGGACCCACGAGCAGTACTTC
CASSLGTGTHEQYF
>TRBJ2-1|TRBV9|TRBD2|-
TGTGCCAGCAGCCCGCATGGAGCGGGAGGGCCGGTTGAGCAGTTCTTC
CASSPHGAGGPVEQFF
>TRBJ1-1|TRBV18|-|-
TGTGCCAGCTCACCTTCCAGGGATTCCACTGAAGCTTTCTTT
CASSPSRDSTEAFF
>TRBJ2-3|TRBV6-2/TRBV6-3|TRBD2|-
TGTGCCAGCAGTTACTCTAAATTAGCGGGTCCCAATATGGGTACGCAGTATTTT
CASSYSKLAGPNMGTQYF
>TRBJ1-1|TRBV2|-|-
TGTGCCAGCGCCTGGGGGCCTATGAACACTGAAGCTTTCTTT
CASAWGPMNTEAFF
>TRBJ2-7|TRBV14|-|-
TGTGCCAGCAGCCCTCTAGGACTGAACTACGAGCAGTACTTC
CASSPLGLNYEQYF
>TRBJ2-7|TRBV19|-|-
TGTGCCAGTAGCGAGATCGGTCTATACGAGCAGTACTTC
CASSEIGLYEQYF
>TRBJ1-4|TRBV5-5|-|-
TGTGCCAGCAGCTTGGGAGCTAATGAAAAACTGTTTTTT
CASSLGANEKLFF
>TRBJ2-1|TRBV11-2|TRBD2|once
TGTGCCAGCAGCCCCCAGACTAGCGGGAGTAACCATGAGCAGTTCTTC
CASSPQTSGSNHEQFF
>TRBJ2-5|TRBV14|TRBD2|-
TGTGCCAGCAGCCACCAGACTAGCGGGTGGGAGACCCAGTACTTC
CASSHQTSGWETQYF
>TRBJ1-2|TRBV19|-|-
TGTGCCAGTAGTATGTTTTCGGGGGGCGACTATGGCTACACCTTC
CASSMFSGGDYGYTF
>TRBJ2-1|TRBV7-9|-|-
TGTGCCAGCAGCTTAGACCTTGCGGCAGAACAGTTCTTC
CASSLDLAAEQFF
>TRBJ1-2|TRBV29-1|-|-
TGCAGCGTTGATGAACGGAGCTATGGCTACACCTTC
CSVDERSYGYTF
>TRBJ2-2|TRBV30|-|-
TGTGCCTGGAGTCTCACAGGGACCGGGGAGCTGTTTTTT
CAWSLTGTGELFF